Listed below are T cell receptor beta chains from one sample, sequenced in a study of cytomegalovirus exposure and HLA in healthy donors. Profiled with immunoSEQ multiplex PCR; TCRdb holds only in-frame clones, not every one. The sample comprises roughly 200,000 clones, about four fifths of which are singletons, and roughly 2.8% rests with the top ten. The sequencing sample was made of PBMCs. These receptors were taken from a male donor in good health and CMV-seronegative. The CDR3 runs from the conserved cysteine through the conserved F or W. D genes are given only for firm matches. A row's size may be missing; if present it is once, few, many or a size class.

CASSPTGTGVTFVPQPQHF TGTGCCAGCAGCCCAACCGGGACAGGGGTAACGTTTGTCCCTCAGCCCCAGCATTTT TRBJ1-5 NA TRBV28 TRBD1
CASSSGQTTYEQYF TGCGCCAGCAGCTCGGGACAGACCACCTACGAGCAGTACTTC TRBJ2-7 NA TRBV5-1 TRBD1
CASSLAGRGSYNSPLHF TGTGCCAGCAGCTTGGCCGGCAGGGGCTCCTATAATTCACCCCTCCACTTT TRBJ1-6 once TRBV5-4 NA
CAWSVQEDQPQHF TGTGCCTGGAGTGTCCAGGAAGACCAGCCCCAGCATTTT TRBJ1-5 NA TRBV30 NA
CASSESGNQPQHF TGTGCCAGCAGTGAATCGGGGAATCAGCCTCAGCATTTT TRBJ1-5 NA TRBV6-1 NA
CASSADGTGLNSPLHF TGTGCCAGCAGTGCCGACGGGACAGGGTTGAATTCACCCCTCCACTTT TRBJ1-6 NA TRBV9 TRBD1
CASRLSGTLVNTEAFF TGTGCAAGTCGCTTATCTGGGACACTAGTGAACACTGAAGCTTTCTTT TRBJ1-1 NA TRBV12-2 NA
CASSRAAAQDYGYTF TGTGCCAGCAGTAGAGCGGCCGCCCAGGACTATGGCTACACCTTC TRBJ1-2 NA TRBV28 NA
CASSMTGYEQYF TGTGCCAGTAGTATGACAGGATACGAGCAGTACTTC TRBJ2-7 NA TRBV19 NA
CASSGAGNQPQHF TGCGCCAGCAGTGGGGCAGGCAATCAGCCCCAGCATTTT TRBJ1-5 NA TRBV10-1 NA